The next 24 T cell receptor beta chains were all read from a single sample in a study of PD-L1 blockade in urothelial cancer. Measured with immunoSEQ multiplex PCR; TCRdb has only the in-frame clones, and not every one. The sample has about 30,000 clones, around 75% seen once. This specimen was PBMCs, taken around atezolizumab (anti-PD-L1) treatment. The receptor source for this set is a man in his forties or fifties with urothelial cancer.

V usage is TRBV2 and J usage is TRBJ1-1, with TRBD1 as a possible D gene (5 bases). The CDR3 is made up of 15 amino acids. The germline V and J ends were trimmed by 7 bases and 1 base, with 16 bases remaining between them. The germline V gene has CDR1 SNHLY and CDR2 FYNNEI. CDR3 sequence (DNA): TGTGCCAGCAAAATTGAAGGGGCCCGGAACACTGAAGCTTTCTTT. Its translation is CASKIEGARNTEAFF.

Written as DNA, the CDR3 is TGTGCCAGCAGCTTAGAGGAGGGGTGGAACACTGAAGCTTTCTTT. Translated: CASSLEEGWNTEAFF. The V call is TRBV7-9, the J call TRBJ1-1, with a weak D call TRBD1 (5 bases). This CDR3 is built from 15 residues. Germline lookup yields CDR1 SEHNR and CDR2 FQNEAQ (reference sequence). V was clipped by 1 base and J by 1 base, with 10 bases between them.

The chain recombines TRBV15 with TRBJ1-4, with 7 nucleotides matching TRBD1. Germline-derived CDR1 and CDR2 are LNHNV and YYDKDF (reference sequence). This CDR3 is built from 15 residues. V dropped 2 bases and J dropped 5; count of bases not matched to a gene: 5. The CDR3 loop reads CATSRRTGRNEKLFF. The CDR3 bases are TGTGCCACCAGCAGAAGGACAGGTAGAAATGAAAAACTGTTTTTT.

This chain connects TRBV6-1 to TRBJ1-3; D possibly corresponds to TRBD1 (6 bases). Germline V gene lookup returns CDR1 MNHNS and CDR2 SASEGT. Trimming took 1 base from V and 5 from J, leaving 15 bases between them. This CDR3 is 16 amino acids long. The CDR3 coding sequence is TGTGCCAGCAGTGAAGAAGTATTACAGGGAAGAAACACCATATATTTT. Amino acids: CASSEEVLQGRNTIYF.

The J gene is TRBJ2-7, the V gene TRBV12-5, with 13 bases fitting TRBD2. The germline V gene has CDR1 LGHNT and CDR2 FRNRAP. CDR3 length: 18 residues. Trimming removed 1 base from V and 0 bases from J; junction bases left unmatched: 6. The CDR3 sequence is CASGLGTSGRLSSYEQYF. The DNA of the CDR3 is TGTGCTAGTGGTTTGGGGACTAGCGGGAGACTTAGCTCCTACGAGCAGTACTTC.

This clone was counted a few times. CDR3 sequence: CASTPDLNTGELFF. The CDR3 DNA is TGTGCCAGCACCCCCGACTTAAACACCGGGGAGCTGTTTTTT. The chain has TRBV2 and TRBJ2-2; D gene ambiguous. The germline gives CDR1 SNHLY, CDR2 FYNNEI. The ends were cut back, 7 bases at V and 2 bases at J, with 11 bases in the middle. The CDR3 runs to 14 residues.

This clone was detected once. This chain links TRBV7-9 with TRBJ2-7, with D perhaps matching TRBD2 (5 bases). V was cut by 2 bases and J by 2 bases, with 10 bases left in between. Per the germline V gene, CDR1 is SEHNR and CDR2 is FQNEAQ (reference sequence). This CDR3 contains 14 residues. CDR3 bases: TGTGCCAGCAGCTTAAGGGAGAAAACCTACGAGCAGTACTTC. Translating it yields CASSLREKTYEQYF.

V gene TRBV7-3 combines with J gene TRBJ2-1; perhaps TRBD1 as D (5 bases). Trimming took off 3 bases at V and 5 bases at J, with 11 bases between the two ends. This CDR3 contains 14 residues. Looked up from germline, CDR1 is SGHTA and CDR2 is FQGTGA. The CDR3 DNA sequence: TGTGCCAGCAGCTTTGGTCAGGGCAACAATGAGCAGTTCTTC. It is translated as CASSFGQGNNEQFF.

V usage is TRBV10-3 and J usage is TRBJ2-1; D is possibly TRBD2 (6 bases). V shed 1 base and J shed 4 bases, with 11 bases lying between them. From germline, CDR1 is ENHRY and CDR2 SYGVKD. This CDR3 spans 15 amino acids. DNA for the CDR3: TGTGCCATCAGTGAGTTAGCGGAGCCTTACAATGAGCAGTTCTTC. This codes for CAISELAEPYNEQFF.

The V and J genes are TRBV7-9 and TRBJ1-3; D unclear. V lost 1 base, J lost 10 bases, and 11 bases lay in between. The CDR3 contains 13 residues. CDR1 and CDR2 (germline): SEHNR, FQNEAQ (reference sequence). The CDR3 DNA reads as TGTGCCAGCAGCTTAGGTCGGAGTCTTACCATATATTTT. Amino acid sequence: CASSLGRSLTIYF.

This chain uses TRBV6-5 with TRBJ2-1; 7 bases align to TRBD1. Trimming cost V 2 bases and J 7 bases; bases outside gene matches: 11. Germline CDR1 is MNHEY and CDR2 is SVGAGI. The CDR3 contains 16 residues. The CDR3 reads CASSYMKRQGWNEQFF. In nucleotides, the CDR3 is TGTGCCAGCAGTTACATGAAGAGACAGGGTTGGAATGAGCAGTTCTTC.

The chain is built from TRBV2 and TRBJ1-6, with 7 nucleotides matching TRBD1. Trimming removed 6 bases from V and 5 bases from J; junction bases left unmatched: 4. The CDR3 is made up of 14 amino acids. Germline loops: CDR1 SNHLY, CDR2 FYNNEI. Here the CDR3 reads CASSMGQNNSPLHF. CDR3 DNA sequence: TGTGCCAGCAGCATGGGACAGAATAATTCACCCCTCCACTTT.

V is TRBV2 and J is TRBJ2-1; no clear D. Trimming shortened V by 5 bases and J by 0 bases, and 8 bases separated the two germline ends. The CDR3 totals 14 residues. The V gene's germline CDR1 is SNHLY and CDR2 FYNNEI. The CDR3 DNA is TGTGCCAGCAGTTTGCGGAGCTCCTACAATGAGCAGTTCTTC. It codes for CASSLRSSYNEQFF.

Comment on this clone: Other nucleotide sequences from this sample produce the same CDR3. This chain uses TRBV5-4 with TRBJ1-2, with D uncertain. The CDR3 covers 13 residues. Germline CDR1 reads SGHNT; CDR2 reads YYREEE (reference sequence). V was clipped by 5 bases and J by 4 bases, with 12 bases between them. The CDR3, as DNA: TGTGCCAGCAGACCGGACGGGATCTATGGCTACACCTTC. This gives the protein CASRPDGIYGYTF. The full variable domain, completed using reference TRBV5-4 and TRBJ1-2, is ETGVTQSPTHLIKTRGQQVTLRCSSQSGHNTVSWYQQALGQGPQFIFQYYREEENGRGNFPPRFSGLQFPNYSSELNVNALELDDSALYLCASRPDGIYGYTFGSGTRLTVV.

This chain connects TRBV5-1 to TRBJ1-1; no reliable D call. V lost 4 bases, J lost 0 bases, and 16 bases lay in between. Per the germline V gene, CDR1 is SGHRS and CDR2 is YFSETQ. This CDR3 region has 16 residues. CDR3 protein: CASSPAGLGMNTEAFF. Written as DNA, the CDR3 is TGCGCCAGCAGCCCCGCGGGCCTGGGAATGAACACTGAAGCTTTCTTT.

The count of this clone is one. The genes are TRBV18 and TRBJ2-2; 10 bases fit TRBD2. Looked up from germline, CDR1 is KGHSH and CDR2 is LQKENI. This CDR3 is 17 amino acids long. V gave up 0 bases and J gave up 0 bases; unmatched junction bases: 1. CDR3 region: CASSPPGLAANTGELFF. In DNA, the CDR3 is TGTGCCAGCTCACCACCTGGACTAGCGGCGAACACCGGGGAGCTGTTTTTT.

The rearrangement uses TRBV30 and TRBJ2-7, with a weak D call TRBD1 (5 bases). In germline, CDR1 is GTSNPN, CDR2 SVGIG (reference sequence). CDR3 size: 13 residues. V lost 4 bases and J lost 5, with 15 bases in between. CDR3 nucleotides: TGTGCCTGGACTGTCCAGGGTCCCCACGAGCAGTACTTC. It is translated as CAWTVQGPHEQYF.

This chain connects TRBV7-9 to TRBJ2-7; 7 bases match TRBD1. This CDR3 contains 15 residues. From germline, CDR1 is SEHNR and CDR2 FQNEAQ (reference sequence). J was trimmed by 3 bases and V by 3 bases; bases with no gene match: 8. The CDR3, as DNA: TGTGCCAGCAGCTTGACAGGGCAAAAGGACTACGAGCAGTACTTC. This gives the protein CASSLTGQKDYEQYF.

Comment on this clone: The junction departs from the called germline gene at one end, perhaps through a read error. This specimen includes other DNA sequences encoding the same CDR3. This sequence joins TRBV5-1 and TRBJ2-3, with TRBD2 matching over 11 bases. The CDR3 extends over 15 amino acids. Germline V gene sequence: CDR1 SGHRS, CDR2 YFSETQ. The CDR3 coding sequence is TGCGCCAGCAGCTCGGGACTAGCGGTCACAGATACACAGTATTTT. Translating it yields CASSSGLAVTDTQYF. The full variable domain, with the rest looked up from reference TRBV5-1 and TRBJ2-3, is KAGVTQTPRYLIKTRGQQVTLSCSPISGHRSVSWYQQTPGQGLQFLFEYFSETQRNKGNFPGRFSGRQFSNSRSEMNVSTLELGDSALYLCASSSGLAVTDTQYFGPGTRLTVL.

This chain uses TRBV6-5 with TRBJ1-1; D may be TRBD1 (5 bases). The CDR3 has 14 amino acids. Germline V gives CDR1 MNHEY, CDR2 SVGAGI. The V end was cut by 2 bases, the J end by 3 bases, with 10 bases between. In DNA form, the CDR3 reads TGTGCCAGCAGTTACAGGGGAGGGGACACTGAAGCTTTCTTT. Its protein product is CASSYRGGDTEAFF.

This clone came up once. The rearrangement uses TRBV18 and TRBJ2-7; 7 nucleotides agree with TRBD1. CDR3 length equals 14 residues. With 2 bases clipped from V and 2 bases from J, the junction kept 3 bases outside the gene matches. Looked up from germline, CDR1 is KGHSH and CDR2 is LQKENI. The CDR3 spells CASSPATGPYEQYF. In DNA, the CDR3 is TGTGCCAGCTCACCAGCGACAGGGCCCTACGAGCAGTACTTC.

The chain carries TRBV7-8 and TRBJ1-5; no firm D call. Germline CDR1 and CDR2: SGHVS and FQNEAQ. Trimming shortened V by 7 bases and J by 2 bases, and 15 bases separated the two germline ends. This CDR3 has 15 amino acids. CDR3 in DNA: TGTGCCAGCAAAAGTTTCCCCGGAGGCAATCAGCCCCAGCATTTT. It encodes CASKSFPGGNQPQHF.

This sequence joins TRBV5-1 and TRBJ1-2, with D possibly being TRBD1 (5 bases). The CDR3 runs 13 residues. V was clipped by 3 bases and J by 4 bases, with 10 bases between them. Looked up from germline, CDR1 is SGHRS and CDR2 is YFSETQ. This chain's CDR3 is CASSSGLSYGYTF. The CDR3 nucleotides are TGCGCCAGCAGCTCAGGGTTATCCTATGGCTACACCTTC. Drawing the rest from reference TRBV5-1 and TRBJ1-2, the complete variable domain is KAGVTQTPRYLIKTRGQQVTLSCSPISGHRSVSWYQQTPGQGLQFLFEYFSETQRNKGNFPGRFSGRQFSNSRSEMNVSTLELGDSALYLCASSSGLSYGYTFGSGTRLTVV.

The genes are TRBV15 and TRBJ2-7; D possibly corresponds to TRBD1 (6 bases). The CDR3 contains 14 residues. Germline V gene lookup returns CDR1 LNHNV and CDR2 YYDKDF (reference sequence). V gave up 4 bases and J gave up 6 bases, with 16 bases separating them. CDR3 sequence: CATSTRATGSEQYF. The DNA for the CDR3 is TGTGCCACCAGCACCCGGGCCACAGGGTCCGAGCAGTACTTC.